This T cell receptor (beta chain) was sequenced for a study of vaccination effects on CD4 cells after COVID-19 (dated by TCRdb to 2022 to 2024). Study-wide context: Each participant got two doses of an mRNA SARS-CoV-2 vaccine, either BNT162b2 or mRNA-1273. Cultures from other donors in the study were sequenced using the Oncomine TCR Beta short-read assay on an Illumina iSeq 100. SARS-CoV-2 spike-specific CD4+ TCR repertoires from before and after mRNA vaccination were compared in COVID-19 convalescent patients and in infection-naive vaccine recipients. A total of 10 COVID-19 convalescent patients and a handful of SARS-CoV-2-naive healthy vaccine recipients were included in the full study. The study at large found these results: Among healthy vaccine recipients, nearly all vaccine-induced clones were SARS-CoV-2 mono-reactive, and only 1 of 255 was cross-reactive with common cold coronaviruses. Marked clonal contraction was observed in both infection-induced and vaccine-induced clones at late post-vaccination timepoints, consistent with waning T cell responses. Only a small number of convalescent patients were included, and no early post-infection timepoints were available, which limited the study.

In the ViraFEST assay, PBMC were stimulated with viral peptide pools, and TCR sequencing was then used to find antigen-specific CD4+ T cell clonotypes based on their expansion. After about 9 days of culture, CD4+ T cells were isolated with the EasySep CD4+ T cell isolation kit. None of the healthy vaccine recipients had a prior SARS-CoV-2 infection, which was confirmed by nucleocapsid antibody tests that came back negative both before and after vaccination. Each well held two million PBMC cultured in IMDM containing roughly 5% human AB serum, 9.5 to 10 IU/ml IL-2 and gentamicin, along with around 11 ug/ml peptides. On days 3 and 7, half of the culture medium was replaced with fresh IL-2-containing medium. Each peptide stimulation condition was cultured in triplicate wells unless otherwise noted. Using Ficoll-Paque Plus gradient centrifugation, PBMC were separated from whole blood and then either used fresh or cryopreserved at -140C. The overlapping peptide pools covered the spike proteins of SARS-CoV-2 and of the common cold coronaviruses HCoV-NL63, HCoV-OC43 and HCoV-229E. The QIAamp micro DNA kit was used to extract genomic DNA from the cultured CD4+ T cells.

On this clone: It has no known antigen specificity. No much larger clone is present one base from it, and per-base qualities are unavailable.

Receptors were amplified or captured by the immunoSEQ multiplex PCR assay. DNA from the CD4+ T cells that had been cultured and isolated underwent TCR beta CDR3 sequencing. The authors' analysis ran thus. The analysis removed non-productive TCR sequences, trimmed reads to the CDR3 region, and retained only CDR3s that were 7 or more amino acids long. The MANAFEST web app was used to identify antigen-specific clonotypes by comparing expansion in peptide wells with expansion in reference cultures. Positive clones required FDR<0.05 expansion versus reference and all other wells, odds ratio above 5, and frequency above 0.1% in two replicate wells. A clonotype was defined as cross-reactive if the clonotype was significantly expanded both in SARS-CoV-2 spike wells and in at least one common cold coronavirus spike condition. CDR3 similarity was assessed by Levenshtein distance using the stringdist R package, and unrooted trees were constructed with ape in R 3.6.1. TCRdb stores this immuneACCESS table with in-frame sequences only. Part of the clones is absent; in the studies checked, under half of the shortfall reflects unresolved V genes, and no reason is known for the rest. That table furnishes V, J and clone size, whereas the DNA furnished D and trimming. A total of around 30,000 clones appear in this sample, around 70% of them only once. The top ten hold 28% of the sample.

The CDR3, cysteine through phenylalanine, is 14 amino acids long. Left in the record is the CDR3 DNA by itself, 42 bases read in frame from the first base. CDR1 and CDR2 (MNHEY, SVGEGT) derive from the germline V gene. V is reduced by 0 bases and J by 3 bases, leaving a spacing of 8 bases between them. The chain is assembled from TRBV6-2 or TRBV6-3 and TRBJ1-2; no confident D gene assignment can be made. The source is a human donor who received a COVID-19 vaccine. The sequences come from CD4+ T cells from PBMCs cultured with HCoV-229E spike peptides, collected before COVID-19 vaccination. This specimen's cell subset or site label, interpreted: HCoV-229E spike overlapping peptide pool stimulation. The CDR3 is CASSYSGGHYGYTF. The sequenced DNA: TGTGCCAGCAGTTACTCCGGAGGTCACTATGGCTACACCTTC.